This TCR beta chain was recovered during a study of shared clonotypes between healthy human individuals. Looking at the study overall: The cohort comprised a couple of women and a few men. Their ages spanned 18 to 49 years.

With respect to this clone: Its antigen is currently unknown.

V shed 4 bases and J shed 4 bases, with 12 bases lying between them. Germline V gene lookup returns CDR1 SGHRS and CDR2 YFSETQ. CDR3 length: 14 amino acids. Study findings and constraints: Limitation of the genetic and exposure-history diversity represented came from the few donors. The four-donor shared clonotypes exceeded non-shared clonotypes in generation probability, with non-shared ones scoring lower. Though the depth was large, rarefaction showed that sorted-subset sequencing was incomplete.

The protocol was immunoSEQ multiplex PCR, while the TCRdb copy is restricted to in-frame clones and leaves out a portion. This repertoire shows under 2.5 million clones, 85% to 95% found once; its top ten account for approximately 0.41%. The source material was naive CD4+ T cells from PBMCs. Subset in this sample: CD45RA+ positively selected. The clonotype originates from a man in his late teens or twenties in good health. Some clones in this sample may be carry-over from other donors' samples. This chain uses TRBV5-1 with TRBJ2-1; D not certain. CDR3 amino acids: CASSTPGSYNEQFF. The DNA for the CDR3 is TGCGCCAGCAGCACCCCTGGCAGTTACAATGAGCAGTTCTTC.